One and the same sample provided the 9 T cell receptor beta chains below, sequenced in a study of regulatory T cells in long-lasting Graves disease. With iRepertoire HTBI primers and Arm-PCR of CDR3 regions, TCR beta libraries were built. Via MiXCR, TCRdb re-called the multiplex PCR reads, giving one row per CDR3 protein. This table holds 350,000 to 500,000 distinct CDR3 sequences, around 20% found once. The sample's time point: persistent/refractory GD, antithyroid drugs over 5 years with positive TRAb. Preparation of the TCR library used RNA extracted from PBMCs. This specimen was peripheral blood mononuclear cells (PBMCs), taken when the disease was refractory, from a patient treated with antithyroid drugs. These receptors all come from a female donor with Graves disease.

This chain joins TRBV5-1 and TRBJ2-2, with TRBD2 matching 7 bases. CDR1 and CDR2 from the germline V gene are SGHRS and YFSETQ. CDR3 size: 14 residues. The V gene end was trimmed by 2 bases and the J gene end by 14 bases; junction bases not matched to a gene: 12. The CDR3 region has the DNA TGCGCCAGCAGCTTCGGGCTAGCGGAGGTGGGCCTGTTTTTT. This encodes CASSFGLAEVGLFF.

The chain couples TRBV12-3 or TRBV12-4 to TRBJ1-5; TRBD1 matches 8 bases. The trim removed 7 bases at V and 4 bases at J, leaving 9 bases unmatched. The CDR3 has 15 amino acids. CDR3 sequence reads: CASTAGTGLNQPQHF. Here the CDR3 DNA reads TGTGCCAGCACCGCCGGGACAGGACTTAATCAGCCCCAGCATTTT.

This clonotype was observed at least ten times. The chain recombines TRBV2 with TRBJ1-3; D call uncertain. From germline, CDR1 is SNHLY and CDR2 FYNNEI. Trimming shortened V by 7 bases and J by 2 bases, and 9 bases separated the two germline ends. The CDR3 has 13 residues. In DNA form, the CDR3 reads TGTGCCAGCACCGAGTTACCTGGAAACACCATATATTTT. This sequence encodes CASTELPGNTIYF.

The table lists this clonotype with many counts. The chain has TRBV28 and TRBJ1-1; 7 bases align to TRBD1. The length of the CDR3 is 21 residues. J was trimmed by 2 bases and V by 1 base; bases with no gene match: 22. In germline, CDR1 is MDHEN, CDR2 SYDVKM. The CDR3 spells CASSLSPYAITDRSINTEAFF. CDR3 coding DNA: TGTGCCAGCAGTTTATCTCCCTACGCAATCACGGACAGGAGCATTAACACTGAAGCTTTCTTT.

The chain carries TRBV20-1 and TRBJ2-7, with TRBD2 matching 8 bases. V dropped 3 bases and J dropped 6; count of bases not matched to a gene: 13. CDR3 length equals 15 residues. CDR1 and CDR2 from the germline V gene are DFQATT and SNEGSKA (reference sequence). CDR3 DNA sequence: TGCAGTGCTAGTACCTCAGCGGGAGTCAAGTTCGAGCAGTACTTC. Its translation: CSASTSAGVKFEQYF.

Regarding this clonotype: One junction end does not reproduce the germline sequence, and a read error may be involved. This chain joins TRBV7-2 and TRBJ2-7; a possible D gene is TRBD2 (6 bases). The CDR3 covers 14 residues. From germline, CDR1 is SGHTA and CDR2 FQGNSA. CDR3 loop: CDSAVLANSYEQYF. CDR3 in DNA: TGTGACAGCGCGGTGCTAGCGAACTCCTACGAGCAGTACTTC.

The table lists this clonotype with many counts. This chain uses TRBV20-1 with TRBJ2-5; 8 nucleotides align to TRBD2. There are 16 residues in the CDR3. Germline V gene data show CDR1 as DFQATT and CDR2 as SNEGSKA (reference sequence). V shed 3 bases, J shed 6 bases, and the junction held 15 bases outside the gene matches. The DNA of the CDR3 is TGCAGTGCTAGCGGGGAAGCGGGAGTCACGGGAAAGACCCAGTACTTC. Translating it yields CSASGEAGVTGKTQYF.

This clonotype was observed at least ten times. CDR3 sequence reads: CASSEAPIPITPNEAFF. The CDR3 coding sequence is TGTGCCAGCAGTGAAGCGCCGATTCCGATCACCCCCAATGAAGCTTTCTTT. The chain has TRBV2 and TRBJ1-1; no definite D call. CDR3 size: 17 residues. Germline V gives CDR1 SNHLY, CDR2 FYNNEI. Trimming stripped 0 bases from V and 7 bases from J, with 21 bases between.

In this sample, this clonotype turned up a few times. The chain joins TRBV28 to TRBJ1-5, with TRBD1 identical over 12 bases. The CDR3 sequence is 19 residues long. J lost 0 bases, V lost 4 bases, and 10 bases had no gene match. The germline CDR1 and CDR2 sequences are MDHEN and SYDVKM. CDR3 sequence reads: CASSSSGTGGPYSNQPQHF. For the CDR3, the DNA is TGTGCCAGCAGTTCATCCGGGACAGGGGGCCCTTATAGCAATCAGCCCCAGCATTTT. The complete variable domain, with remaining parts taken from reference TRBV28 and TRBJ1-5, reads DVKVTQSSRYLVKRTGEKVFLECVQDMDHENMFWYRQDPGLGLRLIYFSYDVKMKEKGDIPEGYSVSREKKERFSLILESASTNQTSMYLCASSSSGTGGPYSNQPQHFGDGTRLSIL.